The table lists the clone carrying this T cell receptor (beta chain) with a few counts. Its antigen remains unknown. The PCR contained 60 Vbeta and 13 Jbeta primers. The protocol was immunoSEQ multiplex PCR, while the TCRdb copy is restricted to in-frame clones and leaves out a portion. The repertoire includes about 130,000 clones, 70% to 85% of them detected once, and roughly 6.8% sits in the top ten. The data were taken from a study of cytomegalovirus exposure and HLA in healthy donors. Study conclusions and caveats: Highly shared sequence variants in one cluster were likely a sequencing artifact.

CDR1 is SGHRS and CDR2 is YFSETQ in the germline V gene. This CDR3 comprises 14 residues. V lost 4 bases and J lost 3, with 8 bases in between. The V call is TRBV5-1, the J call TRBJ1-6, with D possibly being TRBD1 (6 bases). Sequenced material: PBMCs. This TCR was sampled from a man aged 40-50 years in good health and CMV-seropositive. Here the CDR3 DNA reads TGCGCCAGCAGCGGGACAAACTATAATTCACCCCTCCACTTT. Translated: CASSGTNYNSPLHF. The variable domain in full, with the rest retrieved from reference TRBV5-1 and TRBJ1-6, is KAGVTQTPRYLIKTRGQQVTLSCSPISGHRSVSWYQQTPGQGLQFLFEYFSETQRNKGNFPGRFSGRQFSNSRSEMNVSTLELGDSALYLCASSGTNYNSPLHFGNGTRLTVT.